This T cell receptor (beta chain) was obtained from a study of CD8 T cells in ankylosing spondylitis. Making the TCR beta libraries involved quantitative 5'-RACE with molecular barcodes. A single record per CDR3 protein comes from TCRdb applying MiXCR to the 5' RACE reads. Of about 440,000 distinct CDR3 sequences listed, 15% to 20% are singletons. Study-wide results and limits: The study looked at matched synovial fluid samples from ankylosing spondylitis patients. Disease-linked clones were reported to be significantly enriched there. Both synovial fluid and blood in reactive arthritis had previously been reported to carry some motif variants. Ankylosing spondylitis blood appeared to carry a characteristic TCR beta motif of roughly 8 highly homologous variants.

V gave up 6 bases and J gave up 4 bases; unmatched junction bases: 7. CDR3 length: 14 residues. Per the germline V gene, CDR1 is DFQATT and CDR2 is SNEGSKA (reference sequence). This clonotype was observed a handful of times. Its antigen is as yet unknown. The sample comprised blood, either unsorted or a sorted T cell fraction (not recorded which). The sequence came from a male donor with ankylosing spondylitis. The chain carries TRBV20-1 and TRBJ2-1; TRBD1 agrees at 9 bases. The CDR3 nucleotides read TGCAGTGCCACCACAGGGGGCGCTTACAATGAGCAGTTCTTC. Translating it yields CSATTGGAYNEQFF.